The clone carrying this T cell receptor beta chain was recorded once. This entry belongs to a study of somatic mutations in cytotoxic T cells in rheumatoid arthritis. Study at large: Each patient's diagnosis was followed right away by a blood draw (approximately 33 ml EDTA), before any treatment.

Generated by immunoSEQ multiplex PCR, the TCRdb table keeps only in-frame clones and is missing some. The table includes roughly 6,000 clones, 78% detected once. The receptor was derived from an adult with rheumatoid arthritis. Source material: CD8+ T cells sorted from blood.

Here the CDR3 reads CASSQPTGGTYEQYF. The DNA of the CDR3 is TGCGCCAGCAGCCAGCCGACAGGGGGGACCTACGAGCAGTACTTC. The chain has TRBV4-1 and TRBJ2-7; 9 bases align to TRBD1. The V gene end was trimmed by 3 bases and the J gene end by 2 bases; junction bases not matched to a gene: 5. The CDR3 sequence is 15 residues long. Germline V gene sequence: CDR1 MGHRA, CDR2 YSYEKL.